Shown below are 2 T cell receptor beta chains from a single sample sequenced in a study of beta chain features in type 1 diabetes. The whole isolated RNA underwent reverse transcription, so sequencing captured expressed TCRB transcripts. Method: immunoSEQ multiplex PCR; TCRdb's copy keeps in-frame clones and lacks some. Among 350,000 to 400,000 clones listed, approximately 15% were seen once. The sequencing input was naive CD4+ T cells from blood. The receptors originated from a woman aged 18 to 35 in good health.

The CDR3 sequence is CASRLTSGSYNEQFF. As DNA, the CDR3 is TGTGCCAGCCGTCTGACTAGCGGAAGCTACAATGAGCAGTTCTTC. The rearrangement links TRBV6-4 to TRBJ2-1, with 9 nucleotides matching TRBD2. CDR3 size: 15 residues. The germline V gene encodes CDR1 MRHNA and CDR2 SNTAGT. V trimming: 8 bases; J trimming: 3 bases; junction bases outside the gene matches: 8.

The gene calls are TRBV15 and TRBJ1-5; D is perhaps TRBD1 (6 bases). This CDR3 is built from 15 residues. V dropped 11 bases and J dropped 1 base, with 18 bases sitting between them. The germline V gene encodes CDR1 LNHNV and CDR2 YYDKDF (reference sequence). Here the CDR3 DNA reads TGTGCCGTATTAGTAAACAGGGCAAGCAATCAGCCCCAGCATTTT. Translation: CAVLVNRASNQPQHF.